The sequence of this T cell receptor (beta chain) was determined in a study of sequential checkpoint blockade in melanoma. Sequenced by immunoSEQ multiplex PCR; TCRdb stores in-frame clones only, minus some. The sample yields thousands of clones, around 50% seen once. Treatment noted: randomized to nivolumab then ipilimumab (arm A) or the reverse (arm B). This sequence originates from a human donor with melanoma. The material sequenced was CD8+ T cells sorted from blood (inferred from file names), taken from a patient given nivolumab and ipilimumab in sequence.

CDR3 region: CAWSVLYRSSYNEQFF. DNA of the CDR3: TGTGCCTGGAGTGTACTTTACCGGAGCTCCTACAATGAGCAGTTCTTC. The rearrangement uses TRBV30 and TRBJ2-1; D remains ambiguous. This CDR3 comprises 16 residues. Per the germline V gene, CDR1 is GTSNPN and CDR2 is SVGIG (reference sequence). Trimming took off 0 bases at V and 0 bases at J, with 12 bases between the two ends.